These 5 T cell receptor beta chains originate from one sample sequenced in a study of blood T cell repertoires in COVID-19. Measured with immunoSEQ multiplex PCR; TCRdb has only the in-frame clones, and not every one. Among about 400,000 clones listed, about 90% were seen once. Input material: peripheral blood. These TCRs come from a man aged 35 to 55 with acute or convalescent COVID-19.

This clone was picked up a small number of times. V is TRBV10-1 and J is TRBJ1-4; 12 bases agree with TRBD1. Per germline, CDR1 WNHNN and CDR2 SYGVQD (reference sequence). This CDR3 spans 19 amino acids. V lost 3 bases, J lost 6 bases, and 14 bases stayed unmatched. The CDR3 region has the DNA TGCGCCAGCAGTGATCTCATTCCGGGACAGGGGGCCGGTGATGAAAAACTGTTTTTT. Its protein product is CASSDLIPGQGAGDEKLFF.

This rearrangement joins TRBV11-2 to TRBJ1-6; D is ambiguous. V was pared by 3 bases and J by 4 bases, with 13 bases between. Germline CDR1 SGHAT, CDR2 FQNNGV. The CDR3 runs to 16 residues. The DNA for the CDR3 is TGTGCCAGCAGCTTGCGGGCCAAAAATTATAATTCACCCCTCCACTTT. Amino acids: CASSLRAKNYNSPLHF.

This chain links TRBV11-3 with TRBJ1-3; D gene unclear. Looked up from germline, CDR1 is SGHNT and CDR2 is YENEEA. Between the trimmed V and J ends, which lost 3 bases and 2 bases, there was a span of 11 bases. This CDR3 has 15 residues. The CDR3 nucleotides are TGTGCCAGCAGCTTGCAGTCCGGGGCTGGAAACACCATATATTTT. It is translated as CASSLQSGAGNTIYF.

This clone was seen only a few times. The identical CDR3 is also encoded by other nucleotide sequences in the sample. The V call is TRBV6-5, the J call TRBJ2-7; 8 bases align to TRBD1. V trimming: 4 bases; J trimming: 1 base; junction bases outside the gene matches: 3. Germline lookup yields CDR1 MNHEY and CDR2 SVGAGI. This CDR3 has 14 amino acids. The CDR3 DNA is TGTGCCAGCAGTTCCGGGACAGGATCCTACGAGCAGTACTTC. This translates into CASSSGTGSYEQYF.

This chain joins TRBV28 and TRBJ2-7, with D unresolved. Germline assignment: CDR1 MDHEN and CDR2 SYDVKM. The CDR3 consists of 11 residues. V was shortened by 6 bases and J by 2 bases, with 5 bases between the two germline ends. CDR3 protein: CASRWPYEQYF. DNA for the CDR3: TGTGCCAGCAGATGGCCCTACGAGCAGTACTTC. Drawing the rest from reference TRBV28 and TRBJ2-7, the complete variable domain is DVKVTQSSRYLVKRTGEKVFLECVQDMDHENMFWYRQDPGLGLRLIYFSYDVKMKEKGDIPEGYSVSREKKERFSLILESASTNQTSMYLCASRWPYEQYFGPGTRLTVT.